This T cell receptor (beta chain) was identified during a study of shared clonotypes between healthy human individuals (dated by TCRdb to the early 2020s). For the study in its entirety: The cohort comprised two women and three men aged 18 to 49 years. To increase sequencing depth and limit assay-specific biases, TCR repertoire library preparation and sequencing were carried out by different laboratories using diverse techniques. Each donor's leukapheresis produced roughly between about 0.9 and 9.5 billion PBMCs. To estimate repertoire size and how much clonotype sharing occurs between individuals, the study deeply sequenced the blood TCR repertoires of a handful of healthy adults. Summary of the overall study and its limitations: Because the study included only a small number of donors, the genetic and exposure-history diversity represented was limited. Pairwise subsampling led to the expectation that sequencing depth would affect the degree of clonotype sharing among donors. Sampling was limited to blood, and TCR repertoires in tissue likely differ from TCR repertoires in blood.

The donors were healthy, HIV-negative adults with no recently reported acute infections or vaccinations. Every donor was a Caucasian adult residing in Nashville, Tennessee, USA. For unsorted samples, some 87 million PBMCs were counted, and genomic DNA was extracted using the QIAamp DNA Blood Mini kit. Blood was obtained by leukapheresis, after which PBMCs were separated by Ficoll-Histopaque density gradient centrifugation and cryopreserved in liquid nitrogen vapor phase. TCR CDR3 regions were amplified from genomic DNA by multiplex PCR using the deep immunoSEQ assay. Extracted genomic DNA from each cell subset was distributed evenly across all wells of several immunoSEQ 96-well plates, and each plate was treated as a replicate. Each replicate PCR for unsorted PBMC received 300 to 350 ng genomic DNA, equal to about 30,000 T cell genomes. Unsorted PBMC genomic DNA was sequenced across ten immunoSEQ deep assay plates. Purified libraries were measured with a Qubit 3.0 fluorometer, size-checked on a Bioanalyzer 2100, and measured again with the KAPA Library Quantification kit. Every immunoSEQ 96-well plate was sequenced on a separate single-read 150-cycle Illumina NextSeq 550 flow cell. As for how the authors treated the data: The immunoSEQ output contained only junctional sequences without quality scores, so filtering could not match that applied to full-length reads. Sequences were annotated with PyIR, a Python wrapper for IgBLAST v1.9, and V/J genes and CDR3 were assigned using IMGT germline references. Reads with weak V/J assignments (E-value above 1e-6), missing CDR3, stop codons, out-of-frame junctions, or ambiguous translated residues were removed. V3J clonotypes were defined as sequences sharing the same inferred V gene, J gene, and CDR3 amino acid sequence. Percentage overlap between repertoires was calculated by dividing the number of shared unique clonotypes by the size of the smaller repertoire. Repertoire richness was assessed with RTK rarefaction, the Chao1 estimator, and Recon v2.1 estimates of unobserved clonotypes. TCRdb holds this immuneACCESS table with in-frame rearrangements only. Some clones are missing; in checked studies, unresolved V genes explain under half, and the rest has no known cause. V, J and clone size are those of that table, while D and trimming were read from the DNA. For this sample there are more than 450,000 clones; approximately 79% appear just once. The ten largest make up roughly 13% of the sample.

CDR1 and CDR2 (MGHRA, YSYEKL) derive from the germline V gene. V lost 5 bases and J lost 7 bases, and the count of bases not matched to a germline gene is 10. The CDR3 covers 15 residues, taking in both the cysteine and the phenylalanine. The sequence is cut down to CDR3 DNA, 45 bases in frame from base 1. For this clone: This receptor's antigen is unknown. No clone much larger than this one lies a single base away; base qualities are absent.

The TCR was taken from a woman aged 40 to 50 in good health. Some clones in this sample may be carry-over from other donors' samples. The chain is encoded by TRBV4-1 joined to TRBJ1-5, with 8 junctional bases fitting TRBD1. The sample consisted of PBMCs. In nucleotides, the sequence is TGCGCCAGCAGCTCAGACAGGGGCAGACGGCAGCCCCAGCATTTT. It specifies CASSSDRGRRQPQHF.